This T cell receptor (beta chain) was profiled in a study of T cell repertoires and HLA-DP antigens. The CDR3 has 13 residues. CDR1 is SEHNR and CDR2 is FQNEAQ in the germline V gene (reference sequence). V trimming: 5 bases; J trimming: 3 bases; junction bases outside the gene matches: 3. In this sample, this clone turned up a few times. Its specificity is unknown. Study-level points and caveats: Pre-culture clonality, approximately 0.04, was far below sorted CD137+ clonality of about 0.4.

Sequencing was performed with immunoSEQ multiplex PCR; in TCRdb, only in-frame clones are kept and a portion is missing. Altogether around 90,000 clones are present, approximately 86% being singletons, with the ten largest covering 1.5% to 2%. This sequence joins TRBV7-9 and TRBJ1-1, with 7 bases identical to TRBD1. The clonotype comes from a man aged 50 or older in good health and CMV-seronegative. Sequenced input: CD4+ T cells from PBMCs. For the CDR3, the DNA is TGTGCCAGCAGCCGTACAGGGGACACTGAAGCTTTCTTT. The encoded protein is CASSRTGDTEAFF. The whole variable domain, remainder taken from reference TRBV7-9 and TRBJ1-1, is DTGVSQNPRHKITKRGQNVTFRCDPISEHNRLYWYRQTLGQGPEFLTYFQNEAQLEKSRLLSDRFSAERPKGSFSTLEIQRTEQGDSAMYLCASSRTGDTEAFFGQGTRLTVV.